The source of this TCR beta chain is a study of blood T cell repertoires in COVID-19. Turning to the study itself: Sites in the United States, Italy and Spain provided acute and convalescent COVID-19 samples.

Participants were aged roughly 18 to 100 years from around 26 US areas. Assignment of participants to cohorts was predicated upon participant-reported clinical history. V was pared by 4 bases and J by 8 bases, with 11 bases between. The germline V gene has CDR1 KGHSH and CDR2 LQKENI. CDR3 length equals 13 residues. In the study's own analysis: Reference gene primers were amplified, and this amplification served to estimate nucleated cell counts. Some clones are missing from TCRdb's copy, which holds only in-frame ones; the method was immunoSEQ multiplex PCR. The V and J calls and clone size come from that table; D and trimming were worked out from the DNA. The sample contains about 330,000 clones, over 75% of which appear only once.

Input material: PBMCs or T cells enriched from blood (not recorded which). The chain carries TRBV18 and TRBJ1-4; a possible D gene is TRBD1 (6 bases). The TCR sequence derives from a man aged 30 to 39 who had recovered from COVID-19. CDR3 protein: CASSRTVGEKLFF. The CDR3 DNA is TGTGCCAGCTCACGGACAGTCGGAGAAAAACTGTTTTTT.